One TCR beta chain is described in this entry. This entry is derived from a study of blood T cell repertoires in COVID-19. About the study: Acute-phase and convalescent COVID-19 samples originated in the United States, Italy and Spain. The analysed material was cDNA or gDNA that came from T cells, B-cell-depleted T cells, or PBMCs.

In the authors' methods: Amplification from reference gene primers served as the basis for estimated nucleated cell counts. TCRdb's table, derived via immunoSEQ multiplex PCR, lists solely in-frame clones and lacks some. V and J calls plus clone size are reproduced from that table; the DNA served to infer D and trimming. The table records some 410,000 clones, 88% of them present only once. Ages ranged from about 18 to 89 years, with residence in under 25 US areas. The sequence derives from a young woman with acute COVID-19. Material: PBMCs or T cells enriched from blood (not recorded which).

CDR3 sequence (DNA): TGTGCCAGCACCCCGGGACAAGTTTCTTACGGCTACACCTTC. Encoded protein: CASTPGQVSYGYTF. The chain couples TRBV7-2 to TRBJ1-2; D is possibly TRBD1 (6 bases). The CDR3 consists of 14 residues. The germline gives CDR1 SGHTA, CDR2 FQGNSA. V shed 7 bases and J shed 8 bases, with 20 bases lying between them.